Sequencing of this T cell receptor (beta chain) was carried out in a study of T cell responses to AZD1222 COVID-19 vaccine. Findings of the study overall: The reported proportion of spike-specific TCRs targeting unmutated variant regions was nearly half. Donors were largely white British and mainly female; clonal diversity was possibly underestimated. Two AZD1222 doses significantly raised spike-specific TCR breadth and depth over controls. Spike was spanned by vaccine-associated CD4 TCRs, which were dominant at 160-218 and 743-854.

With 5 bases clipped from V and 0 bases from J, the junction kept 2 bases outside the gene matches. In germline, CDR1 is MDHEN, CDR2 SYDVKM. This CDR3 has 15 residues. Data came from immunoSEQ multiplex PCR; TCRdb stores just in-frame clones and leaves some out. The sample includes 130,000 or so clones, around 83% of them seen just once. On this clone itself: No antigen is known for it.

The genes are TRBV28 and TRBJ2-1; 9 nucleotides align to TRBD2. Sequencing used peripheral blood, obtained on day 0 of AZD1222 vaccination. The clonotype originates from an adult in good health. The CDR3 is CASSNSGSSYNEQFF. CDR3 DNA sequence: TGTGCCAGCAGTAATAGCGGGAGCTCCTACAATGAGCAGTTCTTC.